This T cell receptor beta chain came from a study of shared clonotypes between healthy human individuals. TCRdb's table, derived via immunoSEQ multiplex PCR, lists solely in-frame clones and lacks some. The repertoire holds over a million clones, with about four fifths as singletons. Germline V lookup: CDR1 LNHDA, CDR2 SQIVND (reference sequence). This CDR3 has 14 amino acids. Sequencing was performed on memory CD4+ T cells from PBMCs. The subset here: CD45RA-negative fraction. V gene TRBV19 combines with J gene TRBJ2-5; TRBD1 aligns across 10 bases. The assigned J gene may be wrong: the sequence end matches TRBJ2-7 better. The clonotype originates from a man aged 18 to 29 in good health. Some clones in this sample may be carry-over from other donors' samples. CDR3 nucleotides: TGTGCCAGTAGTCACCGGGACAGGGGTTTCGAGCAGTACTTC. This translates into CASSHRDRGFEQYF.